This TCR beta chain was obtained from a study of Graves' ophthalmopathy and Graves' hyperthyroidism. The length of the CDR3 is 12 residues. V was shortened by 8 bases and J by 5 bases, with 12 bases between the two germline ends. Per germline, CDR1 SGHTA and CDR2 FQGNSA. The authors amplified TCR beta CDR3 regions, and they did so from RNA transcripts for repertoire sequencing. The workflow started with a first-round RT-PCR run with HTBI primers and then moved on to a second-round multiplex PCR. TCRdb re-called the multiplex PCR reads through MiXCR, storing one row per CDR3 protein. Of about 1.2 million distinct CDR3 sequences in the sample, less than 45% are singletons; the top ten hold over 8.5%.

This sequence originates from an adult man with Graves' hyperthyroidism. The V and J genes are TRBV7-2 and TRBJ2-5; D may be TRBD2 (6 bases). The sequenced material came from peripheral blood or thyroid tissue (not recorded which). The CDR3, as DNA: TGTGCCAGCGAGTCTGGGGGGGAGACCCAGTACTTC. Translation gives CASESGGETQYF.